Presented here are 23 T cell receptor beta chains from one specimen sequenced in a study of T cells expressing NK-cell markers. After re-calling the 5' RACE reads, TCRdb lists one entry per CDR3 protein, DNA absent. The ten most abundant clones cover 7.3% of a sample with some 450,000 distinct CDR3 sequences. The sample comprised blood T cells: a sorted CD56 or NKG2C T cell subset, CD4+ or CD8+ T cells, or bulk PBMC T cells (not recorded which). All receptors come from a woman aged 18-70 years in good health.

This CDR3 is CASSSDRGSSTDTQYF. The V gene is TRBV5-6, the J gene TRBJ2-3; TCRdb reports TRBD1, a call that lacks DNA to check it against. CDR1 and CDR2 (germline): SGHDT, YYEEEE. The length of the CDR3 is 16 residues.

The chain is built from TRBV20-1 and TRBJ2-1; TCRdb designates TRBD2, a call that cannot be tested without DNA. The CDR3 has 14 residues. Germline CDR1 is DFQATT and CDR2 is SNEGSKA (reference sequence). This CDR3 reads CSARGAGLYNEQFF.

CDR3 loop: CASSQDGTENEKLFF. This rearrangement joins TRBV4-3 to TRBJ1-4; no DNA is available, so the TRBD1 call from TCRdb remains unchecked. This CDR3 comprises 15 residues. Germline CDR1 reads LGHNA; CDR2 reads YSLEER.

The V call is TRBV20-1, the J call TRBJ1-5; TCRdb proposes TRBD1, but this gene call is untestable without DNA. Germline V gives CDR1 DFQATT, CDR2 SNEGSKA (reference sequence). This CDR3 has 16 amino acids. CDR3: CSAKLGGQGRDQPQHF.

Here the CDR3 reads CASSVSSNYNSPLHF. The chain recombines TRBV5-1 with TRBJ1-6. CDR3 length equals 15 residues. The germline V gene encodes CDR1 SGHRS and CDR2 YFSETQ.

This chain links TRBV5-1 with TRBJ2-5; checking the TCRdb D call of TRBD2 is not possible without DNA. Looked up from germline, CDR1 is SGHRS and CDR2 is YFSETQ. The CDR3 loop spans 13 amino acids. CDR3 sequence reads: CASGRGGQETQYF.

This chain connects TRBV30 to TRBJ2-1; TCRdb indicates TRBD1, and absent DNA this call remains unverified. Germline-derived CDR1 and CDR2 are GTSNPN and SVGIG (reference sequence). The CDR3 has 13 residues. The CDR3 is CAWRAGVYNEQFF.

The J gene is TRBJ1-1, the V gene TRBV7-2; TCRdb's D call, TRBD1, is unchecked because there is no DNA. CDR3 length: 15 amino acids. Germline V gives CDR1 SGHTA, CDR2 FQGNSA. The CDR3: CTSRGQDLGNTEAFF.

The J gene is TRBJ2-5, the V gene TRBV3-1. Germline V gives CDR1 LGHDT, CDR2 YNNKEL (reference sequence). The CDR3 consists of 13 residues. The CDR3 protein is CASRDGFKETQYF.

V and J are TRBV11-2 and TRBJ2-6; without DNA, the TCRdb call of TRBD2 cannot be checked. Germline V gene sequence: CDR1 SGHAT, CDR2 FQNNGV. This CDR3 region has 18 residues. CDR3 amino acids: CASSWASAVSSGANVLTF.

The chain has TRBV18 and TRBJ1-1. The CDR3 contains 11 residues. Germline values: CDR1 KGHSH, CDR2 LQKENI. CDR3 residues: CASSAQSEAFF.

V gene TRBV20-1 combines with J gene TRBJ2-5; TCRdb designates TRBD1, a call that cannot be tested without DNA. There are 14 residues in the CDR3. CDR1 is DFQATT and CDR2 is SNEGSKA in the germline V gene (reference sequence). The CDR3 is CSASIAGPQETQYF.

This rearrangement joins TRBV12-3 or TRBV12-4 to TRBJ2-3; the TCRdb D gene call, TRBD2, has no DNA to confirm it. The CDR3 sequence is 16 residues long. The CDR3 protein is CASSTLAGAHTDTQYF.

The CDR3 loop is CSVTLGTATGGYTF. The chain links TRBV29-1 to TRBJ1-2; TCRdb indicates TRBD1, and absent DNA this call remains unverified. The CDR3 loop spans 14 amino acids. Germline V gives CDR1 SQVTM, CDR2 ANQGSEA.

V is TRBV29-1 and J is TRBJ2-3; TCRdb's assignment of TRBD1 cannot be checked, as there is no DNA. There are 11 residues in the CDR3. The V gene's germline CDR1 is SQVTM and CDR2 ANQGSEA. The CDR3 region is CSAVGGDTQYF.

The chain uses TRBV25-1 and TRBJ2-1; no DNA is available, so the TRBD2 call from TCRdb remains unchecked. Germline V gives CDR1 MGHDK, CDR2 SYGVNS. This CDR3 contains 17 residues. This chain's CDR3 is CASSDPRTSGSLSEQFF.

CDR3 region: CSAWGRIKRETQYF. This sequence joins TRBV20-1 and TRBJ2-5; TCRdb picks TRBD1, but there is no DNA to check that call. The V gene's germline CDR1 is DFQATT and CDR2 SNEGSKA (reference sequence). The CDR3 is 14 residues long.

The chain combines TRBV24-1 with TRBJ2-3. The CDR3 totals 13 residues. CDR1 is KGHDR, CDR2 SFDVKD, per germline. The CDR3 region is CATSDLDTDTQYF.

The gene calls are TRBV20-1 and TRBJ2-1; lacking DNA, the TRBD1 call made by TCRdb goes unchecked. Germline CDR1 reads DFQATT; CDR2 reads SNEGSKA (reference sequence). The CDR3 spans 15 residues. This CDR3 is CSARGAGDSYNEQFF.

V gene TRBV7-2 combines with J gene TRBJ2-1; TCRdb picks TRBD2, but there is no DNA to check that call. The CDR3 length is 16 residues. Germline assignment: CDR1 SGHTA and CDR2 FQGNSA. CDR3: CASSPSLAGDHNEQFF.

The CDR3 here is CASSDPALYQETQYF. The chain joins TRBV25-1 to TRBJ2-5; the TRBD2 assignment by TCRdb is unverifiable without DNA. Germline values: CDR1 MGHDK, CDR2 SYGVNS. The CDR3 is made up of 15 amino acids. Full variable domain (missing parts from reference TRBV25-1 and TRBJ2-5): EADIYQTPRYLVIGTGKKITLECSQTMGHDKMYWYQQDPGMELHLIHYSYGVNSTEKGDLSSESTVSRIRTEHFPLTLESARPSHTSQYLCASSDPALYQETQYFGPGTRLLVL.

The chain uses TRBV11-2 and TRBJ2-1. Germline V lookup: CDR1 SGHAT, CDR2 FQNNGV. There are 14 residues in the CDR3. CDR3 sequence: CASSTGATGNEQFF.

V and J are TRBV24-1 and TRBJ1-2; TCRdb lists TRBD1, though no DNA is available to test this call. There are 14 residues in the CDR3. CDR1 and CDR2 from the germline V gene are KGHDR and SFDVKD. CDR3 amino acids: CATSDRQGADGYTF.